A selection of T cell receptor beta chains follows, all from one sample in a study of blood T cell repertoires in COVID-19. Profiling relied on immunoSEQ multiplex PCR, and the TCRdb table lists in-frame clones only, not all of them. This table has approximately 220,000 clones, around 91% appearing once. The sequencing sample was made of PBMCs or T cells enriched from blood (not recorded which). The receptor set was obtained from a man aged 30 to 45 who had been exposed to COVID-19. The CDR3 runs from the conserved cysteine through the conserved F or W. D genes are given only for firm matches. Size values are once, few and many counts, or a class for expanded clones, and some rows have none.

abundance,j_gene,v_gene,d_gene,CDR3aa,CDR3nt
.,TRBJ2-7,TRBV4-3,TRBD1,CASSQDLAGGTYEQYF,TGCGCCAGCAGCCAAGATTTAGCAGGGGGAACCTACGAGCAGTACTTC
.,TRBJ2-1,TRBV5-1,.,CASGTPNEQFF,TGCGCCAGCGGCACGCCTAATGAGCAGTTCTTC
.,TRBJ1-4,TRBV5-1,.,CASSLAGAGIEKLFF,TGCGCCAGCAGCTTGGCAGGCGCGGGTATTGAAAAACTGTTTTTT
.,TRBJ1-2,TRBV7-9,.,CASSVGEFYGYTF,TGTGCCAGCAGCGTCGGTGAATTCTATGGCTACACCTTC
.,TRBJ2-3,TRBV7-6,.,CASSLEVRGTDTQYF,TGTGCCAGCAGCTTAGAGGTCAGGGGCACAGATACGCAGTATTTT
.,TRBJ1-1,TRBV20-1,.,CSTNPGTEAFF,TGCAGTACAAACCCGGGGACTGAAGCTTTCTTT
.,TRBJ1-1,TRBV7-3,.,CASSRGAGAEAFF,TGTGCCAGCAGCCGAGGGGCGGGGGCTGAAGCTTTCTTT
.,TRBJ2-1,TRBV12-3/TRBV12-4,.,CASSYILRDEQFF,TGTGCCAGCAGTTATATCCTCAGGGATGAGCAGTTCTTC
.,TRBJ1-1,TRBV7-3,.,CASSLSGQMNTEAFF,TGTGCCAGCAGCTTAAGTGGACAGATGAACACTGAAGCTTTCTTT
.,TRBJ2-3,TRBV6-2/TRBV6-3,.,CASSREDTQYF,TGTGCCAGCAGCCGAGAGGATACGCAGTATTTT
.,TRBJ1-2,TRBV19,.,CASNLRGFGNYGYTF,TGTGCCAGTAACCTACGAGGGTTTGGTAACTATGGCTACACCTTC
.,TRBJ2-2,TRBV15,.,CATSRDIGGITGELFF,TGTGCCACCAGCAGAGATATCGGGGGAATCACCGGGGAGCTGTTTTTT
.,TRBJ2-1,TRBV20-1,.,CSASMWESYNEQFF,TGCAGTGCTAGTATGTGGGAGTCCTACAATGAGCAGTTCTTC
.,TRBJ1-4,TRBV7-9,.,CASSQEAGANEKLFF,TGTGCCAGCAGCCAAGAGGCGGGGGCTAATGAAAAACTGTTTTTT
.,TRBJ2-7,TRBV27,TRBD2,CASSLTGLWYEQYF,TGTGCCAGCAGTTTAACGGGACTATGGTACGAGCAGTACTTC
.,TRBJ2-1,TRBV9,.,CASSVAPGSYNEQFF,TGTGCCAGCAGCGTAGCACCAGGCTCCTACAATGAGCAGTTCTTC
.,TRBJ2-3,TRBV11-2,TRBD1,CASNPSRGPDTQYF,TGTGCCAGCAATCCGTCGAGGGGGCCAGATACGCAGTATTTT
.,TRBJ1-2,TRBV6-5,TRBD1,CASSSRGRGGYTF,TGTGCCAGCAGTTCCAGGGGGCGCGGTGGCTACACCTTC
.,TRBJ1-1,TRBV3-1/TRBV3-2,TRBD1,CASSPRGTGGPNTEAFF,TGTGCCAGCAGCCCGCGGGGGACAGGGGGCCCGAACACTGAAGCTTTCTTT
.,TRBJ1-3,TRBV9,TRBD1,CASSRQGAKGSGNTIYF,TGTGCCAGCAGCCGACAGGGGGCAAAGGGATCTGGAAACACCATATATTTT
few,TRBJ1-3,TRBV3-1/TRBV3-2,.,CASSQDGVRRDTIYF,TGTGCCAGCAGCCAAGACGGGGTTCGGAGGGACACCATATATTTT
.,TRBJ2-2,TRBV5-1,.,CASSPNGGGGPNTGELFF,TGCGCCAGCAGCCCCAACGGTGGCGGGGGCCCGAACACCGGGGAGCTGTTTTTT
.,TRBJ1-1,TRBV19,.,CASGQQMNTEAFF,TGTGCCAGTGGACAGCAAATGAACACTGAAGCTTTCTTT
.,TRBJ1-3,TRBV3-1/TRBV3-2,.,CASSQVPQRGNTIYF,TGTGCCAGCAGCCAAGTACCCCAGAGGGGAAACACCATATATTTT
.,TRBJ2-7,TRBV12-3/TRBV12-4,TRBD2,CASSLVREGEQYF,TGTGCCAGCAGTTTAGTCAGGGAGGGCGAGCAGTACTTC
.,TRBJ2-1,TRBV11-1,TRBD2,CASSLTSGGHGEQFF,TGTGCCAGCAGCTTAACTAGCGGGGGTCATGGGGAGCAGTTCTTC
.,TRBJ1-1,TRBV14,.,CASSLAAGVTEAFF,TGTGCCAGCAGCTTGGCCGCCGGGGTCACTGAAGCTTTCTTT
.,TRBJ2-1,TRBV25-1,TRBD2,CASSEYASGAGGQFF,TGTGCCAGCAGTGAATATGCTAGCGGGGCTGGAGGGCAGTTCTTC
.,TRBJ1-6,TRBV7-6,TRBD1,CASAGTGGSPLHF,TGTGCCAGCGCCGGGACAGGGGGTTCACCCCTCCACTTT
once,TRBJ2-7,TRBV7-2,.,CASSKNGGPYEQYF,TGTGCCAGCAGTAAGAACGGGGGGCCCTACGAGCAGTACTTC
.,TRBJ2-2,TRBV9,.,CASSVVAGGELFF,TGTGCCAGCAGCGTAGTGGCCGGGGGAGAGCTGTTTTTT
.,TRBJ2-7,TRBV3-1/TRBV3-2,.,CASSQAGLPGVQYF,TGTGCCAGCAGCCAGGCGGGACTGCCCGGGGTGCAGTACTTC
once,TRBJ2-3,TRBV7-9,TRBD2,CASSLSGGAIDTQYF,TGTGCCAGCAGCTTAAGCGGGGGGGCGATAGATACGCAGTATTTT
.,TRBJ1-2,TRBV7-9,.,CASSRGQTDYGYTF,TGTGCCAGCAGCCGCGGCCAGACGGACTATGGCTACACCTTC
.,TRBJ1-1,TRBV3-1/TRBV3-2,TRBD1,CASGGQGAGEAFF,TGTGCCAGCGGAGGTCAGGGGGCGGGTGAAGCTTTCTTT
.,TRBJ1-1,TRBV3-1/TRBV3-2,.,CASSQEAKRPLRNTEAFF,TGTGCCAGCAGCCAAGAAGCCAAACGCCCGCTTCGGAACACTGAAGCTTTCTTT
.,TRBJ2-5,TRBV30,.,CASTSITGWETQYF,TGTGCCTCAACTTCTATTACAGGGTGGGAGACCCAGTACTTC
.,TRBJ2-7,TRBV7-2,TRBD1,CASSLDAGGWYEQYF,TGTGCCAGCAGCTTAGATGCAGGGGGCTGGTACGAGCAGTACTTC
.,TRBJ2-3,TRBV9,TRBD1,CASSVGGRTGTDTQYF,TGTGCCAGCAGCGTAGGTGGACGGACAGGGACAGATACGCAGTATTTT
.,TRBJ2-5,TRBV7-2,.,CASSLVWRVETQYF,TGTGCCAGCAGCTTAGTATGGCGGGTAGAGACCCAGTACTTC
.,TRBJ2-2,TRBV5-1,.,CASAGSTGELFF,TGCGCCAGCGCGGGGTCCACCGGGGAGCTGTTTTTT
.,TRBJ1-5,TRBV19,.,CASTTGTREGSNQPQHF,TGTGCCAGTACGACCGGGACAAGGGAAGGTAGCAATCAGCCCCAGCATTTT
.,TRBJ2-7,TRBV7-9,.,CASSPDSTYEQYF,TGTGCCAGCAGCCCCGACAGCACCTACGAGCAGTACTTC
.,TRBJ1-6,TRBV10-3,.,CAISDPQGRLDSPLHF,TGTGCCATCAGTGATCCTCAGGGGCGATTAGATTCACCCCTCCACTTT
.,TRBJ1-1,TRBV4-2,TRBD1,CASSQVGQGNTEAFF,TGTGCCAGCAGCCAAGTCGGACAGGGGAACACTGAAGCTTTCTTT
.,TRBJ2-5,TRBV7-8,.,CASSLITRGGETQYF,TGTGCCAGCAGCTTAATAACTAGGGGGGGGGAGACCCAGTACTTC
.,TRBJ1-4,TRBV7-9,.,CASSLNRARDEKLFF,TGTGCCAGCAGCTTAAACCGGGCGAGGGATGAAAAACTGTTTTTT
.,TRBJ2-7,TRBV6-1,TRBD2,CASSEWVPSSGVIGNEQYF,TGTGCCAGCAGTGAATGGGTCCCTAGCAGCGGGGTAATTGGAAACGAGCAGTACTTC
.,TRBJ1-3,TRBV28,.,CASRTPGEENTIYF,TGTGCCAGCAGGACCCCGGGGGAGGAAAACACCATATATTTT
.,TRBJ1-5,TRBV7-2,.,CASSSLVAGGQPQHF,TGTGCCAGCAGCTCTCTAGTTGCCGGGGGTCAGCCCCAGCATTTT
.,TRBJ2-1,TRBV4-1,TRBD2,CASSSSGGASNEQFF,TGCGCCAGCAGCTCTAGCGGGGGGGCGTCAAATGAGCAGTTCTTC